A single TCR beta chain is shown here with its context. The antigen remains unidentified. Under recently defined diagnostic criteria, the patients with Susac syndrome qualified as having definite or probable disease. This record belongs to a study of CD8 T cells in Susac syndrome. Study-wide points: In Susac syndrome, CD8+ expansion was highest in TEMRA and active disease.

RNA was extracted with the RNeasy kit, and a quantity of about 0.45 to 1 ug was reverse transcribed using random hexamers. With immunoSEQ multiplex PCR, TCR beta CDR3 was amplified across 54 Vbeta and 13 Jbeta. TCRdb redid the calling of the immunoSEQ multiplex PCR reads with MiXCR, one entry per CDR3 protein. The top ten clones hold approximately 0.62% of a sample with over 70,000 distinct CDR3 sequences, around 96% of them seen once. The receptor comes from a human donor with Susac syndrome. Input material: CD8+ T cells from PBMCs.

The CDR3 DNA reads TGCAGTGCTCGTCGTCCAGGGCAGGGGGCCTACGAGCAGTACTTC. Translation: CSARRPGQGAYEQYF. The genes are TRBV20-1 and TRBJ2-7; 7 nucleotides agree with TRBD1. V dropped 5 bases and J dropped 2; count of bases not matched to a gene: 12. The germline CDR1 and CDR2 sequences are DFQATT and SNEGSKA (reference sequence). This CDR3 has 15 residues.